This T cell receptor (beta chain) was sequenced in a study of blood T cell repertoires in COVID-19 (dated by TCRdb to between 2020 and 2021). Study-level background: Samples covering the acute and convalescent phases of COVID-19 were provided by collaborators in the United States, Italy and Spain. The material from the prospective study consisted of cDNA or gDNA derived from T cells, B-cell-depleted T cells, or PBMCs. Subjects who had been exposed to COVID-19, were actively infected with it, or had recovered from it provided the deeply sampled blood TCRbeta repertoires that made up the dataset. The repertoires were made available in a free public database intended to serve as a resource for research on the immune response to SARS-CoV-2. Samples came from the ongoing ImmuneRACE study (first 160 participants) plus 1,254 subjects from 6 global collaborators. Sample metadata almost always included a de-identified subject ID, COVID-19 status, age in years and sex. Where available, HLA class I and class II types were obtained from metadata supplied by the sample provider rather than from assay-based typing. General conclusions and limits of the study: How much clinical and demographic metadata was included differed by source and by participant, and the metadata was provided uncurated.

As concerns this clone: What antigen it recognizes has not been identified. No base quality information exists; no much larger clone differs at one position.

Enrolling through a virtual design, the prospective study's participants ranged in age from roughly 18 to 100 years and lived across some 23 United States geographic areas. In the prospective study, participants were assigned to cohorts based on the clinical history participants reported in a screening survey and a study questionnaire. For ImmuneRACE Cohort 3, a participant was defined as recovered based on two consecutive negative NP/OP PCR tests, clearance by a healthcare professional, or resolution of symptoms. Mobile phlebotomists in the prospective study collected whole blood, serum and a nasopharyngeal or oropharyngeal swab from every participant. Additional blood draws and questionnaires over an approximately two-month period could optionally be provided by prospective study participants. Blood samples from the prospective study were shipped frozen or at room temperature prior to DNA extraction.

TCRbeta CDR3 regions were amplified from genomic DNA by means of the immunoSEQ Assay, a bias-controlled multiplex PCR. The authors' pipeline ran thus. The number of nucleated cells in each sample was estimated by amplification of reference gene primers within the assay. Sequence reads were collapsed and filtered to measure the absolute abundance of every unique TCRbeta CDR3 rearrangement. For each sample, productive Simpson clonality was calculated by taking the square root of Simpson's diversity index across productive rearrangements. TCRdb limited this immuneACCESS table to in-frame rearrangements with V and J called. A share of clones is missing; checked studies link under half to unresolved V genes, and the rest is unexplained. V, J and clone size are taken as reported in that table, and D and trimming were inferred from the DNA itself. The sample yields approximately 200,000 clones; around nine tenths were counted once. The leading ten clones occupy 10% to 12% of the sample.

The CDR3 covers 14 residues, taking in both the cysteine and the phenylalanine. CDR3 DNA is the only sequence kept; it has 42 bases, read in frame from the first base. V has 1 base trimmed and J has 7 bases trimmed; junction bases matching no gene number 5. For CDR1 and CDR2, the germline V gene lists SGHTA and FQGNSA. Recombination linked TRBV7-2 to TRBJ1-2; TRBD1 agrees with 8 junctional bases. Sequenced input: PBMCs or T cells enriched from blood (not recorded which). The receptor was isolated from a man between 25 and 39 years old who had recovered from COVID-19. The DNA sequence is TGTGCCAGCAGCTTAGTCCGGACAGGGTTTGGCTACACCTTC. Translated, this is CASSLVRTGFGYTF.